A single sample gave rise to the 27 T cell receptor beta chains below, sequenced in a study of blood T cells in healthy people across ages. Next came a second PCR, run for about 6 to 12 cycles, which used a sample-barcoded 5' primer along with a J-beta primer mix. TCRdb reprocessed the 5' RACE reads via MiXCR and lists one record per CDR3 protein. The sample contains around 820,000 distinct CDR3 sequences, 25% of which appear only once. The sample was also linked to a second study, of T cells of mothers and their children.

Sequenced: blood. These receptors all stem from a boy under 18 in good health.

This clonotype appeared a few times. This chain connects TRBV20-1 to TRBJ2-5, with 10 bases aligning to TRBD2. The germline V gene has CDR1 DFQATT and CDR2 SNEGSKA (reference sequence). The V segment lost 3 bases and the J segment 5 bases; nucleotides outside the gene matches: 3. The CDR3 loop spans 13 amino acids. The CDR3 region is CSARLAGEETQYF. DNA for the CDR3: TGCAGTGCTAGGCTAGCGGGAGAGGAGACCCAGTACTTC.

This clonotype was seen only a few times. The chain is built from TRBV2 and TRBJ2-5; TRBD2 agrees at 9 bases. The CDR3 runs 15 residues. Germline V gives CDR1 SNHLY, CDR2 FYNNEI. The V gene end was trimmed by 3 bases and the J gene end by 6 bases; junction bases not matched to a gene: 8. CDR3 loop: CASSETSGHGKTQYF. The CDR3 bases are TGTGCCAGCAGTGAGACTAGCGGACATGGGAAGACCCAGTACTTC.

The sample holds a few counts of this clonotype. The gene calls are TRBV4-3 and TRBJ2-7; 12 nucleotides match TRBD2. J gave up 5 bases and V 1 base, and 6 bases lay outside the gene matches. This CDR3 has 16 residues. Germline assignment: CDR1 LGHNA and CDR2 YSLEER. The CDR3 reads CASSQGASGRDNEQYF. For the CDR3, the DNA is TGCGCCAGCAGCCAAGGGGCTAGCGGGAGGGATAACGAGCAGTACTTC.

The J gene is TRBJ1-4, the V gene TRBV21-1. TRBV21-1 is listed as a pseudogene. The CDR3 contains 13 residues. CDR3 bases: TGTGCCAGCAGCACAGTGATGAATGAAAAACTGTTTTTT. This encodes CASSTVMNEKLFF.

V usage is TRBV27 and J usage is TRBJ1-2, with 9 bases lining up with TRBD1. After removal of 3 bases from V and 10 bases from J, the junction contained 6 bases not matched to a gene. CDR1 is MNHEY and CDR2 is SMNVEV in the germline V gene (reference sequence). The CDR3 contains 13 residues. The CDR3 nucleotides read TGTGCCAGCAGTTTTAGAGGGACAGGGTACTACACCTTC. This encodes CASSFRGTGYYTF.

This clonotype was seen more than once but under ten times. The chain is built from TRBV3-1 and TRBJ2-5, with D possibly being TRBD2 (5 bases). The J call may be faulty, since TRBJ2-1 better matches the DNA end. The CDR3 length is 12 residues. Per germline, CDR1 LGHDT and CDR2 YNNKEL (reference sequence). CDR3 loop: CASSQVFGKQFF. CDR3 sequence (DNA): TGTGCCAGCAGCCAAGTGTTCGGGAAACAGTTCTTC.

In its sample, this clonotype was seen a few times. This sequence joins TRBV29-1 and TRBJ2-7; 9 nucleotides line up with TRBD1. The trim removed 8 bases at V and 5 bases at J, leaving 7 bases unmatched. Germline V CDR1 and CDR2: SQVTM, ANQGSEA. The CDR3 covers 12 residues. Written as DNA, the CDR3 is TGCAGCTGTCAGACAGGGGGAGACGAGCAGTACTTC. This gives the protein CSCQTGGDEQYF.

This clonotype was counted only a few times. The chain joins TRBV29-1 to TRBJ2-3, with TRBD1 matching over 9 bases. The CDR3 runs 13 residues. CDR1 is SQVTM and CDR2 is ANQGSEA in the germline V gene. V lost 5 bases and J lost 4; bases outside the gene matches: 4. DNA for the CDR3: TGCAGCGTTCCCGGACAGGGGCCAGATACGCAGTATTTT. Its protein is CSVPGQGPDTQYF.

This clonotype was seen more than once but under ten times. The chain joins TRBV12-3 or TRBV12-4 to TRBJ2-5; the D is unclear. The J call may be mistaken, given a closer DNA end match to TRBJ2-1. The CDR3 spans 13 residues. CDR3 loop: CASSPTRYNEQFF. In nucleotides, the CDR3 is TGTGCCAGCAGTCCTACAAGGTACAATGAGCAGTTCTTC.

The chain combines TRBV6-2 or TRBV6-3 with TRBJ2-1; 7 nucleotides align to TRBD2. Trimming at V came to 0 bases and at J to 2 bases, leaving 4 bases not matched to a gene. The CDR3 runs to 16 residues. CDR1 is MNHEY and CDR2 is SVGEGT in the germline V gene. The CDR3 protein is CASSYSGREPYNEQFF. CDR3 nucleotide sequence: TGTGCCAGCAGTTACTCAGGGCGGGAGCCCTACAATGAGCAGTTCTTC.

The rearrangement links TRBV24-1 to TRBJ2-1; D perhaps matches TRBD2 (6 bases). V dropped 0 bases and J dropped 8 bases, with 10 bases sitting between them. This CDR3 region has 14 residues. Germline lookup yields CDR1 KGHDR and CDR2 SFDVKD. The CDR3 nucleotides read TGTGCCACCAGTGATTTGGTAGCGGTAGATGAGCAGTTCTTC. Translation: CATSDLVAVDEQFF.

The J gene is TRBJ2-1, the V gene TRBV20-1; D may match TRBD1 or TRBD2 (6 bases each). Trimming cost V 3 bases and J 2 bases, with 11 bases left between them. The CDR3 has 14 amino acids. Germline CDR1 and CDR2: DFQATT and SNEGSKA (reference sequence). CDR3 bases: TGCAGTGCTAGTTCGGGGGCCCCCTACAATGAGCAGTTCTTC. Translation: CSASSGAPYNEQFF.

The chain uses TRBV6-2 or TRBV6-3 and TRBJ1-5; the D is unclear. Trimming shortened V by 4 bases and J by 0 bases, and 7 bases separated the two germline ends. This CDR3 is 14 amino acids long. The germline V gene has CDR1 MNHEY and CDR2 SVGEGT. CDR3 nucleotide sequence: TGTGCCAGCAGTTTTCGTTATAGCAATCAGCCCCAGCATTTT. This encodes CASSFRYSNQPQHF.

The chain couples TRBV6-5 to TRBJ2-7; D is ambiguous. The germline gives CDR1 MNHEY, CDR2 SVGAGI. The CDR3 covers 14 residues. V lost 6 bases to trimming and J lost 3 bases, with 15 bases between them. CDR3 sequence reads: CASSQLGQVYEQYF. The DNA for the CDR3 is TGTGCCAGCAGCCAACTCGGCCAAGTCTACGAGCAGTACTTC.

This clonotype was counted a few times. The V and J genes are TRBV7-8 and TRBJ2-7; no clear D. This CDR3 is 12 amino acids long. The germline gives CDR1 SGHVS, CDR2 FQNEAQ. V dropped 10 bases and J dropped 4 bases, with 14 bases sitting between them. CDR3 in DNA: TGTGCCACGAAGGGCCCTGGTTACGAGCAGTACTTC. Encoded protein: CATKGPGYEQYF.

This clonotype was seen a few times. The gene calls are TRBV13 and TRBJ2-7, with TRBD1 as a possible D gene (6 bases). This CDR3 has 12 residues. CDR1 PRHDT and CDR2 FYEKMQ come from the germline V gene (reference sequence). V gave up 4 bases and J gave up 4 bases, with 8 bases separating them. CDR3 in DNA: TGTGCCAGCAGCTCGGGACATTACGAGCAGTACTTC. This gives the protein CASSSGHYEQYF.

This clonotype has a handful of counts. The chain carries TRBV29-1 and TRBJ2-7; TRBD1 matches 8 bases. CDR1 SQVTM and CDR2 ANQGSEA come from the germline V gene. The CDR3 has 13 amino acids. Trimming removed 7 bases from V and 0 bases from J; junction bases left unmatched: 5. The CDR3 sequence: CSAGQGSSYEQYF. CDR3 DNA: TGCAGCGCTGGACAGGGAAGCTCCTACGAGCAGTACTTC.

This clonotype was counted a few times. The V call is TRBV7-2, the J call TRBJ2-3, with TRBD2 matching over 11 bases. The CDR3 covers 16 residues. Per germline, CDR1 SGHTA and CDR2 FQGNSA. J lost 6 bases, V lost 1 base, and 6 bases had no gene match. The CDR3 coding sequence is TGTGCCAGCAGCTTAGGTACTAGCGGGGGCCAGGATACGCAGTATTTT. This codes for CASSLGTSGGQDTQYF.

This clonotype occurred a few times. The V gene is TRBV7-6, the J gene TRBJ2-7, with TRBD1 matching 8 bases. The length of the CDR3 is 16 residues. CDR1 is SGHVS, CDR2 FNYEAQ, per germline. The V and J ends lost 5 bases and 7 bases, in that order; junction bases with no gene match: 16. The CDR3, as DNA: TGTGCCAGCAGCCCCAACTGGGGGCAGGGGGCGAGGGAGCAGTACTTC. The encoded protein is CASSPNWGQGAREQYF.

The rearrangement joins TRBV7-6 to TRBJ1-5; 9 bases map to TRBD1. V gave up 4 bases and J gave up 4 bases; unmatched junction bases: 5. CDR1 and CDR2 (germline): SGHVS, FNYEAQ. The CDR3 has 15 residues. CDR3 protein: CASSSGTGTNQPQHF. CDR3 coding DNA: TGTGCCAGCAGCTCCGGGACAGGGACTAATCAGCCCCAGCATTTT.

The genes are TRBV30 and TRBJ1-2, with D tentatively TRBD1 (5 bases). The germline V and J ends were trimmed by 4 bases and 6 bases, with 9 bases remaining between them. CDR1 is GTSNPN, CDR2 SVGIG, per germline (reference sequence). CDR3 length: 11 amino acids. The CDR3 region has the DNA TGTGCCTGGACACTGGGGGATGGCTACACCTTC. It is translated as CAWTLGDGYTF.

With respect to this clonotype: A read error may produce the germline difference seen at one junction end. This sequence joins TRBV6-5 and TRBJ2-7, with D maybe TRBD2 (5 bases). This CDR3 comprises 16 residues. Germline V gene data show CDR1 as MNHEY and CDR2 as SVGAGI. As DNA, the CDR3 is TGTGCCAGCAGCTACTCGTTCTCAGCGGCCCCCTACGAGCAGTACTTC. It specifies CASSYSFSAAPYEQYF.

This clonotype was recorded many times. The chain recombines TRBV29-1 with TRBJ2-5, with D perhaps matching TRBD1 (8 bases). Trimming removed 6 bases from V and 4 bases from J, with 15 bases in between. Per the germline V gene, CDR1 is SQVTM and CDR2 is ANQGSEA. The CDR3 extends over 13 amino acids. In DNA form, the CDR3 reads TGCAGCGTCAAAACAGGGGGGGGAGAGACCCAGTACTTC. Translation gives CSVKTGGGETQYF.

There are a few counts of this clonotype. This chain uses TRBV29-1 with TRBJ2-1, with TRBD2 identical over 7 bases. V was clipped by 3 bases and J by 8 bases; unmatched bases: 10. CDR3 length: 14 amino acids. The germline CDR1 and CDR2 sequences are SQVTM and ANQGSEA. The CDR3 coding sequence is TGCAGCGTTGAGAGCCTAGCGGAGAGGTATGAGCAGTTCTTC. This codes for CSVESLAERYEQFF.

The chain is built from TRBV20-1 and TRBJ1-1, with D hard to call. This CDR3 spans 13 amino acids. Trimming stripped 6 bases from V and 1 base from J, with 12 bases between. Germline V gives CDR1 DFQATT, CDR2 SNEGSKA (reference sequence). CDR3 bases: TGCAGTGCCCCAATTACAGAGAACACTGAAGCTTTCTTT. This codes for CSAPITENTEAFF.

The chain is built from TRBV7-9 and TRBJ2-5; TRBD1 matches 8 bases. Trimming cost V 5 bases and J 0 bases; bases outside gene matches: 8. Germline assignment: CDR1 SEHNR and CDR2 FQNEAQ (reference sequence). This CDR3 contains 16 residues. CDR3 sequence: CASSQIDRGYQETQYF. The CDR3 region has the DNA TGTGCCAGCAGCCAAATTGACAGGGGATACCAAGAGACCCAGTACTTC.

The V call is TRBV7-2, the J call TRBJ2-5, with 9 bases matching TRBD1. The J call is doubtful: the DNA matches TRBJ2-7 better. CDR3 length: 15 residues. Germline CDR1 reads SGHTA; CDR2 reads FQGNSA. This chain's CDR3 is CASSLEQGANYEQYF. In nucleotides, the CDR3 is TGTGCCAGCAGCTTAGAACAGGGGGCAAACTACGAGCAGTACTTC.